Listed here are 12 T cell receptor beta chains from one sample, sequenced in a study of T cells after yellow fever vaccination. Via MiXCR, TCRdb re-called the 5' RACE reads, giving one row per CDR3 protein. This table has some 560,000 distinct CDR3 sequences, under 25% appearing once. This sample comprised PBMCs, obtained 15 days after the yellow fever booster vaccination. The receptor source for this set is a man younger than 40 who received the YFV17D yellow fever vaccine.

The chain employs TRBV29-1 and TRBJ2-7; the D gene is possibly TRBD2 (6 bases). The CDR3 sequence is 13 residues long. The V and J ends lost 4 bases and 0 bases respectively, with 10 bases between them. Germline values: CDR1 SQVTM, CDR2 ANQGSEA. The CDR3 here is CSVGGADSYEQYF. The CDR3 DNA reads TGCAGCGTTGGCGGGGCAGACTCCTACGAGCAGTACTTC.

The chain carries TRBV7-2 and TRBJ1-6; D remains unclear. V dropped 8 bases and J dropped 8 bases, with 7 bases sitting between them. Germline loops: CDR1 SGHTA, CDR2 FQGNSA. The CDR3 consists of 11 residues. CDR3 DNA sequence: TGTGCCAGCCGACGGGATTCACCCCTCCACTTT. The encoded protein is CASRRDSPLHF.

CDR3 DNA: TGTGCCAGCCCCTCGTGGAGGGGGCAAGGTGAAGCTTTCTTT. It is translated as CASPSWRGQGEAFF. The V gene is TRBV21-1, the J gene TRBJ1-1; the DNA was not used to check the table's D call, TRBD1. TRBV21-1 has pseudogene status. CDR3 length equals 14 residues.

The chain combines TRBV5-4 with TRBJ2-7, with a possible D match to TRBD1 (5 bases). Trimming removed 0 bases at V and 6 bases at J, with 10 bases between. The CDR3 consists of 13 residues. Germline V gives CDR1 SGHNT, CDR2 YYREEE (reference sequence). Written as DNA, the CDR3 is TGTGCCAGCAGCTTGGGTTCAGGGCCCGAGCAGTACTTC. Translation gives CASSLGSGPEQYF.

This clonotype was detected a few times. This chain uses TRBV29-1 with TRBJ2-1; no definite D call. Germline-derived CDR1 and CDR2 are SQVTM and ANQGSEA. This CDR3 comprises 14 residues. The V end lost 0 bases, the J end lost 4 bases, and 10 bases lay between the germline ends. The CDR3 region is CSVEEGVSYNEQFF. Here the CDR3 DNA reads TGCAGCGTTGAAGAAGGCGTCAGTTACAATGAGCAGTTCTTC.

CDR3 loop: CATSDRTSGSYNEQFF. In nucleotides, the CDR3 is TGTGCCACCAGTGATCGGACTAGCGGGAGCTACAATGAGCAGTTCTTC. The chain joins TRBV24-1 to TRBJ2-1; 13 nucleotides line up with TRBD2. The V gene's germline CDR1 is KGHDR and CDR2 SFDVKD. This CDR3 is built from 16 residues. With 3 bases clipped from V and 3 bases from J, the junction kept 1 base outside the gene matches.

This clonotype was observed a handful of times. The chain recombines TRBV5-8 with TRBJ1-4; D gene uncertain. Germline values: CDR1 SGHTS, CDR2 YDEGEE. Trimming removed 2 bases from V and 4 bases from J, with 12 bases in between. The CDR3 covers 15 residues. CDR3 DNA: TGTGCCAGCAGCTTACTTGACGGACTTAATGAAAAACTGTTTTTT. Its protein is CASSLLDGLNEKLFF.

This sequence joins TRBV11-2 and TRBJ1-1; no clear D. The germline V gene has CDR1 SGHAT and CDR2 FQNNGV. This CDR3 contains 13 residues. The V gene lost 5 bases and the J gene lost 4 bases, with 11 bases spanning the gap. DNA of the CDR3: TGTGCCAGCAGCCCAGCCGCGGGCACTGAAGCTTTCTTT. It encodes CASSPAAGTEAFF.

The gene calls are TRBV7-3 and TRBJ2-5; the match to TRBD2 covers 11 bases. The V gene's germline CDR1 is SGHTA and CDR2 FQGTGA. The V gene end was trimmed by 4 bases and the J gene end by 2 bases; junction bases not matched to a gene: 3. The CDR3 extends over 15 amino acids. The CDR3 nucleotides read TGTGCCAGCAGCTCGGGACTAGCGGAACAAGAGACCCAGTACTTC. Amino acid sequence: CASSSGLAEQETQYF.

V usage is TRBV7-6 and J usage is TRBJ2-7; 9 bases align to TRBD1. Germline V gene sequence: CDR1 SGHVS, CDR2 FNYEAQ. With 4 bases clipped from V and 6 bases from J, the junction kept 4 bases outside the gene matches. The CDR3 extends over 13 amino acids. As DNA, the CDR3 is TGTGCCAGCAGCTACGGGACAGGGATCGAGCAGTACTTC. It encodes CASSYGTGIEQYF.

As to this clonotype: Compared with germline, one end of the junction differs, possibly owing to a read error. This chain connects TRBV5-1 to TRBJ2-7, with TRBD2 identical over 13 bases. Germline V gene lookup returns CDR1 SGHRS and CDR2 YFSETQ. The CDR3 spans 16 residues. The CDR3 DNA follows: TGCGCCAGCACCTTGGGGGGGACTAGCGGGATCTACGAGCAGTACTTC. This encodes CASTLGGTSGIYEQYF.

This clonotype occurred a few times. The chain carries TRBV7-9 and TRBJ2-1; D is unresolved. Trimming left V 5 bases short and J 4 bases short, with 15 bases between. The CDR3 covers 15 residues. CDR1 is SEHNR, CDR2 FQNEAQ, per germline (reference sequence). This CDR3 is CASSTLGQEYNEQFF. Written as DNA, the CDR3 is TGTGCCAGCAGCACCCTAGGGCAGGAGTACAATGAGCAGTTCTTC.